Below, one T cell receptor beta chain is given with its context. Unique molecular identifiers were used in preparing the TCRbeta library. One entry per CDR3 protein, called by TCRdb with MiXCR from the PCR reads. The profile shows about 900,000 distinct CDR3 sequences, roughly 29% of them singletons. Germline CDR1 and CDR2: SGHRS and YFSETQ. This CDR3 has 14 amino acids. V trimming: 4 bases; J trimming: 5 bases; junction bases outside the gene matches: 9. This sample is drawn from a study of T-cell reconstitution after alpha-beta-depleted transplantation in children. Source: PBMCs, mostly from graft donor cells, taken 360 days after TCRalphabeta/CD19-depleted stem cell transplant. The clonotype comes from a boy in the first two years of life who had a stem cell transplant for SCID, so the T cells may come from the graft donor. The rearrangement joins TRBV5-1 to TRBJ2-7; 7 positions agree with TRBD1. CDR3 sequence (DNA): TGCGCCAGCAGCGTGGGGGACAGTCTCGACGAGCAGTACTTC. Amino acid sequence: CASSVGDSLDEQYF.